Listed here is a single T cell receptor (beta chain). The sample belongs to a study of cytomegalovirus exposure and HLA in healthy donors. The repertoire was sequenced with immunoSEQ multiplex PCR; TCRdb's copy has only in-frame clones and lacks some. The top ten clones hold 1% of a sample with approximately 70,000 clones, about 95% of them seen once. Trimming removed 1 base at V and 4 bases at J, with 8 bases between. CDR3 length equals 13 residues. Germline CDR1 is SEHNR and CDR2 is FQNEAQ (reference sequence). The sequence derives from a woman between 18 and 29 years old in good health and CMV-seronegative. This chain uses TRBV7-9 with TRBJ2-7; tentative D call: TRBD2 (5 bases). Sequencing was performed on PBMCs. CDR3 sequence (DNA): TGTGCCAGCAGCTTAGTTGCGGGTTACGAGCAGTACTTC. Encoded protein: CASSLVAGYEQYF.